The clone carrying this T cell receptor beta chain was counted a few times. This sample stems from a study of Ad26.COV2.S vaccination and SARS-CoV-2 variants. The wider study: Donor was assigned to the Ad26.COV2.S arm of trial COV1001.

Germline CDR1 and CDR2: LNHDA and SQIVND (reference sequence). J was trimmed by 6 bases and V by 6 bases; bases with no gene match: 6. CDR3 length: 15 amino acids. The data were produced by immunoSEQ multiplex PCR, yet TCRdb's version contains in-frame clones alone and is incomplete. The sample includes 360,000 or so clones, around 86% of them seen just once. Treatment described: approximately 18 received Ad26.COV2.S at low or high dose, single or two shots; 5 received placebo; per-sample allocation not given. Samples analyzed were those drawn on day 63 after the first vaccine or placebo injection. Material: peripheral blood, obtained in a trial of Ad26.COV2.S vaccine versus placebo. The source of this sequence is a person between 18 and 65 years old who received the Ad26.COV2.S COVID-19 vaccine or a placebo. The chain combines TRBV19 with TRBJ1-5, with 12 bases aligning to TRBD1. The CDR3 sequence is CASRPGTGGVQPQHF. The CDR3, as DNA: TGTGCCAGTAGGCCCGGGACAGGGGGCGTTCAGCCCCAGCATTTT.